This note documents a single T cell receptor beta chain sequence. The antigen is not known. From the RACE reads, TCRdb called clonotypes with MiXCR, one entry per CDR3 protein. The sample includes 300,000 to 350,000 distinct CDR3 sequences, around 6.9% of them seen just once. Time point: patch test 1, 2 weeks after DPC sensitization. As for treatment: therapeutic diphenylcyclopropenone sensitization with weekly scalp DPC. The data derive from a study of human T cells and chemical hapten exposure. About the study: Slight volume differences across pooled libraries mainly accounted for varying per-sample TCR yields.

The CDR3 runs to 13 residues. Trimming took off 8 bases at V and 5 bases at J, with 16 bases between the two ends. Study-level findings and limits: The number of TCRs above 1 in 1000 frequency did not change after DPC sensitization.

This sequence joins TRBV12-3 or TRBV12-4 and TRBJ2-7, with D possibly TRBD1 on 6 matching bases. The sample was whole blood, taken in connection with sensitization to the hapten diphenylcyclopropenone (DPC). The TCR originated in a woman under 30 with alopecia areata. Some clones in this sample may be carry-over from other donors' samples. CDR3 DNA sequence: TGTGCCAGCCTACAGGGTCCGGCCCACGAGCAGTACTTC. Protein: CASLQGPAHEQYF.